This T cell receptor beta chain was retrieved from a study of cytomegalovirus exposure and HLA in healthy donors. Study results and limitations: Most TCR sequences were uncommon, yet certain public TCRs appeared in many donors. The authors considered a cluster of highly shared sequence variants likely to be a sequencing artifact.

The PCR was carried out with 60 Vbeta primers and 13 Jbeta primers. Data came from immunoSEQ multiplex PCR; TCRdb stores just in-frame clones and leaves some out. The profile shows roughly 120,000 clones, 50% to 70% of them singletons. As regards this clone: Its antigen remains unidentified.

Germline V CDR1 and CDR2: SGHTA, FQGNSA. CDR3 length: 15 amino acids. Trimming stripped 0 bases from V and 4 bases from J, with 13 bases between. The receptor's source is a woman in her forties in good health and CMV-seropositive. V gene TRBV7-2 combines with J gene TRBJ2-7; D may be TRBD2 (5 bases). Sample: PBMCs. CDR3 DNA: TGTGCCAGCAGCTTAGCCGGAACGGGGATGTACGAGCAGTACTTC. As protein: CASSLAGTGMYEQYF. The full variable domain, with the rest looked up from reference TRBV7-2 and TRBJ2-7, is GAGVSQSPSNKVTEKGKDVELRCDPISGHTALYWYRQSLGQGLEFLIYFQGNSAPDKSGLPSDRFSAERTGGSVSTLTIQRTQQEDSAVYLCASSLAGTGMYEQYFGPGTRLTVT.